Reported below is one T cell receptor beta chain. TCRdb's copy holds only in-frame clones and misses some; the assay was immunoSEQ multiplex PCR. The table has a few hundred thousand clones, 70% to 90% seen once. The sample originates from a study of blood T cell repertoires in COVID-19. The CDR3 is 15 amino acids. The V and J ends lost 3 bases and 7 bases respectively, with 18 bases between them. From germline, CDR1 is SNHLY and CDR2 FYNNEI. The clonotype was recovered from a woman aged 50 to 60 with acute COVID-19. Sequenced: PBMCs or T cells enriched from blood (not recorded which). The chain uses TRBV2 and TRBJ2-5; the D gene is possibly TRBD2 (6 bases). Here the CDR3 DNA reads TGTGCCAGCAGTGAGCAACTAGCTCCGGTGGGGACCCAGTACTTC. This translates into CASSEQLAPVGTQYF.